This T cell receptor (beta chain) stems from a study of blood T cell repertoires in COVID-19. V shed 4 bases and J 6 bases; nucleotides not matched to a gene: 9. The CDR3 covers 15 residues. The germline gives CDR1 SGHNT, CDR2 YYREEE (reference sequence). Clones were sequenced by immunoSEQ multiplex PCR, and TCRdb holds only the in-frame ones, with some missing. The table records 84,000 or so clones, roughly 80% of them present only once. This TCR was recovered from a woman aged 80 or over with acute or convalescent COVID-19. The chain links TRBV5-4 to TRBJ2-1; 8 bases are shared with TRBD1. Material: peripheral blood. In DNA, the CDR3 is TGTGCCAGCAGCCAACCGGGACAGGCGGTCAATGAGCAGTTCTTC. Amino acids: CASSQPGQAVNEQFF.